This T cell receptor beta chain was found in a study of T cells in Graves' hyperthyroidism and ophthalmopathy. Used for diagnoses were clinical symptoms, serum thyroxine and TRAb, thyroid ultrasound and orbital computed tomography. CDR3 length: 12 amino acids. Germline CDR1 KGHDR, CDR2 SFDVKD. Trimming shortened V by 4 bases and J by 9 bases, and 9 bases separated the two germline ends. Researchers took RNA transcripts and amplified the TCR beta CDR3 regions from them. TCR CDR3 regions were first amplified by RT-PCR with HTBI primers. TCRdb itself ran the multiplex PCR reads through MiXCR, one entry per CDR3 protein. The sample consists of hundreds of thousands of distinct CDR3 sequences, about 17% of them appearing once.

Material for sequencing was blood. This receptor was taken from a young woman with Graves' hyperthyroidism. The chain links TRBV24-1 to TRBJ2-1; no definite D call. The CDR3 region has the DNA TGTGCCACCAGTGAAGCAGGAGTTGAGCAGTTCTTC. It yields the protein CATSEAGVEQFF.